The present T cell receptor beta chain was sequenced within a study of blood T cell repertoires in COVID-19. Study summary: The United States, Italy and Spain were the sources of the acute and convalescent COVID-19 samples. T cells, B-cell-depleted T cells, or PBMCs supplied cDNA or gDNA.

Original processing methods: Cell counts per sample came from amplifying reference gene primers. Using immunoSEQ multiplex PCR, the repertoire was profiled, and TCRdb retains in-frame clones only, with some absent. That table furnishes V, J and clone size, whereas the DNA furnished D and trimming. The table shows 75,000 to 90,000 clones, with around four fifths occurring only once. In Seattle, patients joined the study during active infection and were tracked longitudinally. Specimen: peripheral blood. This clonotype was sampled from a man aged 55 to 69 with COVID-19, enrolled during active disease.

The CDR3 protein is CASRAWQGSNEQFF. The CDR3 DNA follows: TGCGCCAGCAGAGCTTGGCAGGGAAGCAATGAGCAGTTCTTC. The V gene is TRBV5-1, the J gene TRBJ2-1; the D gene is possibly TRBD1 (5 bases). The CDR3 sequence is 14 residues long. Germline loops: CDR1 SGHRS, CDR2 YFSETQ. Between the trimmed V and J ends, which lost 5 bases and 6 bases, there was a span of 15 bases.